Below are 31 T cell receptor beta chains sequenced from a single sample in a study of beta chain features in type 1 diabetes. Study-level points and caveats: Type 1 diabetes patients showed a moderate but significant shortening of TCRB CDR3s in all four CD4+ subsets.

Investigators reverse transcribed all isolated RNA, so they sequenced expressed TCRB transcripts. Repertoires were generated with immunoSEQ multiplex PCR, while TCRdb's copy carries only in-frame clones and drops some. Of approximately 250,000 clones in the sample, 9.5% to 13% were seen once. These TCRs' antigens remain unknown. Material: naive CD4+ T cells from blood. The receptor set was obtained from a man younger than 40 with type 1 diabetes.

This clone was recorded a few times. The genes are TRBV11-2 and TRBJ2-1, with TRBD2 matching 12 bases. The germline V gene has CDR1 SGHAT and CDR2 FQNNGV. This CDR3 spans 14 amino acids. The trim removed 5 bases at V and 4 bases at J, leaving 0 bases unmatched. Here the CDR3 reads CASSGLAGYNEQFF. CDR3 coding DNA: TGTGCCAGCAGCGGACTAGCGGGGTACAATGAGCAGTTCTTC. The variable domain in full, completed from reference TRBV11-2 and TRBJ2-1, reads EAGVAQSPRYKIIEKRQSVAFWCNPISGHATLYWYQQILGQGPKLLIQFQNNGVVDDSQLPKDRFSAERLKGVDSTLKIQPAKLEDSAVYLCASSGLAGYNEQFFGPGTRLTVL.

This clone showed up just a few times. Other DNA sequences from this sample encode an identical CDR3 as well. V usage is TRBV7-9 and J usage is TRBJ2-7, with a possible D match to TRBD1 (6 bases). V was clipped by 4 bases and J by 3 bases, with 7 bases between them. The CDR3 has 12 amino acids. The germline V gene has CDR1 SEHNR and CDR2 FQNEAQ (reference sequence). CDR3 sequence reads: CASSSQGYEQYF. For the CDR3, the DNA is TGTGCCAGCAGCTCACAGGGCTACGAGCAGTACTTC.

The CDR3 loop is CASSPGLAGGPETQYF. The CDR3 DNA reads as TGTGCCAGCTCACCAGGACTAGCGGGGGGGCCCGAGACCCAGTACTTC. The chain links TRBV18 to TRBJ2-5; 15 bases are a match to TRBD2. The CDR3 has 16 amino acids. Germline lookup yields CDR1 KGHSH and CDR2 LQKENI. The V segment lost 2 bases and the J segment 5 bases; nucleotides outside the gene matches: 3.

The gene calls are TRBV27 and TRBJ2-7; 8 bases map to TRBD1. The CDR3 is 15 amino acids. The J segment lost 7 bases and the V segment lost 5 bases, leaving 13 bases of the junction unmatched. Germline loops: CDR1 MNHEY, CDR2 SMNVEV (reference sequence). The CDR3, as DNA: TGTGCCAGCAGTCTAAGGAGGCAGGGGGCGAGGGAGCAGTACTTC. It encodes CASSLRRQGAREQYF.

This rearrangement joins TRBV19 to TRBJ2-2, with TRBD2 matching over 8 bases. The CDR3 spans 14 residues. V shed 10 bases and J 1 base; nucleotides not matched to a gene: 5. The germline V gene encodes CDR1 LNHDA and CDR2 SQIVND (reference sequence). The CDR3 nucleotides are TGTGCCACGCGGGGGGTGAGGAACACCGGGGAGCTGTTTTTT. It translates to CATRGVRNTGELFF.

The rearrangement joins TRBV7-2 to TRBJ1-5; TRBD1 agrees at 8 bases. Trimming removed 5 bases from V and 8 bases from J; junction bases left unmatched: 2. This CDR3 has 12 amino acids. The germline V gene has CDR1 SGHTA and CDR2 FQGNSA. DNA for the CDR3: TGTGCCAGCAGCATACAGGGGGAGCCCCAGCATTTT. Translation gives CASSIQGEPQHF.

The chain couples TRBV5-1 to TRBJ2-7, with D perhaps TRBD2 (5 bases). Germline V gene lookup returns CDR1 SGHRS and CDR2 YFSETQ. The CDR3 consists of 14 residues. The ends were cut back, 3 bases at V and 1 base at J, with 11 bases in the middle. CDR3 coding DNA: TGCGCCAGCAGCTCCAAAGGACTTTCCTACGAGCAGTACTTC. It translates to CASSSKGLSYEQYF.

CDR3 protein: CASSPTGMGNSPLHF. As DNA, the CDR3 is TGTGCCAGCTCACCAACAGGGATGGGAAATTCACCCCTCCACTTT. The V and J genes are TRBV18 and TRBJ1-6, with a tentative D call TRBD1 (6 bases). Germline lookup yields CDR1 KGHSH and CDR2 LQKENI. V dropped 2 bases and J dropped 7 bases, with 12 bases sitting between them. This CDR3 contains 15 residues.

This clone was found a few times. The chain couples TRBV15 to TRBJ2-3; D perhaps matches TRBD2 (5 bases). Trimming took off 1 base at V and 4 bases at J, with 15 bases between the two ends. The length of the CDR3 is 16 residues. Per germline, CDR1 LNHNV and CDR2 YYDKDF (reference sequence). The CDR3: CATSRGGGLTPDTQYF. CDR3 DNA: TGTGCCACCAGCAGAGGAGGAGGCCTAACCCCAGATACGCAGTATTTT.

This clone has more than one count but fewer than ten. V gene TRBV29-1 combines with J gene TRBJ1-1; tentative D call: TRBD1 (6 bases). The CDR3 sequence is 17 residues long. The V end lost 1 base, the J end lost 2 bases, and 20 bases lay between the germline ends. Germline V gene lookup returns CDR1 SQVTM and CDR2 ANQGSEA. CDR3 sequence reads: CSVEARTGRDGNTEAFF. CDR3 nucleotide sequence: TGCAGCGTTGAAGCTAGAACAGGGAGGGATGGAAACACTGAAGCTTTCTTT.

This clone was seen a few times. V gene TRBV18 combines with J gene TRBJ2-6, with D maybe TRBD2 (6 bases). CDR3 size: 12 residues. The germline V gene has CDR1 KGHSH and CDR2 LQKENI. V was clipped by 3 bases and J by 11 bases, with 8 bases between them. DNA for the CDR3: TGTGCCAGCTCACCTACGGGGGACGTCCTGACTTTC. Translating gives CASSPTGDVLTF.

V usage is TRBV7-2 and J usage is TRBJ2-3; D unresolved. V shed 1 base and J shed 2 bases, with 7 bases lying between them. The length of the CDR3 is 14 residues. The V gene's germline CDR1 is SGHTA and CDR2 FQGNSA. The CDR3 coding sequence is TGTGCCAGCAGCTTAGTAGCAAACACAGATACGCAGTATTTT. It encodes CASSLVANTDTQYF. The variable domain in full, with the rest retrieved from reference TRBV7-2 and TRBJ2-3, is GAGVSQSPSNKVTEKGKDVELRCDPISGHTALYWYRQSLGQGLEFLIYFQGNSAPDKSGLPSDRFSAERTGGSVSTLTIQRTQQEDSAVYLCASSLVANTDTQYFGPGTRLTVL.

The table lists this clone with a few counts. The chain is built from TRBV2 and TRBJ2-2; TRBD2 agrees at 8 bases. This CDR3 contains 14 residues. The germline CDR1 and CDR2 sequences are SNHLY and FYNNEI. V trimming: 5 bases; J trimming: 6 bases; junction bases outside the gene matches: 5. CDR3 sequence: CASSSGLGAGELFF. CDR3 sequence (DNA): TGTGCCAGCAGTTCGGGACTAGGGGCCGGGGAGCTGTTTTTT. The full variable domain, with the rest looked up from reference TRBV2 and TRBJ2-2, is EPEVTQTPSHQVTQMGQEVILRCVPISNHLYFYWYRQILGQKVEFLVSFYNNEISEKSEIFDDQFSVERPDGSNFTLKIRSTKLEDSAMYFCASSSGLGAGELFFGEGSRLTVL.

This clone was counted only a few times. CDR3 DNA: TGCGCCAGCAGCCCTATACAGGGGACTAATTCACCCCTCCACTTT. Translating it yields CASSPIQGTNSPLHF. The rearrangement joins TRBV5-1 to TRBJ1-6; 7 bases are shared with TRBD1. Germline V CDR1 and CDR2: SGHRS, YFSETQ. Unmatched junction bases numbered 7, after V lost 4 bases and J lost 6 bases. This CDR3 contains 15 residues.

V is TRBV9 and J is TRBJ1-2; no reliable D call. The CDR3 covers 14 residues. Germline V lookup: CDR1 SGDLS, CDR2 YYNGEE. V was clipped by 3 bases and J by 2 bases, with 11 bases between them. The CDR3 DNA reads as TGTGCCAGCAGCGGCAGCGGGTGGAACTATGGCTACACCTTC. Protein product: CASSGSGWNYGYTF. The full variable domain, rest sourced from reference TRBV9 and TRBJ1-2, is DSGVTQTPKHLITATGQRVTLRCSPRSGDLSVYWYQQSLDQGLQFLIQYYNGEERAKGNILERFSAQQFPDLHSELNLSSLELGDSALYFCASSGSGWNYGYTFGSGTRLTVV.

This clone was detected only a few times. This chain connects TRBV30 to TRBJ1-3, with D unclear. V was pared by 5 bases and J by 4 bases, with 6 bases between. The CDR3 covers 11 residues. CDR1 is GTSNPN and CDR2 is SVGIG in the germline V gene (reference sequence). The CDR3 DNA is TGTGCCTGGTTCAGGGGAAACACCATATATTTT. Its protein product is CAWFRGNTIYF.

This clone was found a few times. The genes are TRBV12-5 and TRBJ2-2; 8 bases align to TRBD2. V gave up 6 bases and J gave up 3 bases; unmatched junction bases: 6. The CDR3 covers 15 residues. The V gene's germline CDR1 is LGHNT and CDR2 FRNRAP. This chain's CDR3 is CASGLAGGYTGELFF. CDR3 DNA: TGTGCTAGTGGGCTTGCGGGGGGCTACACCGGGGAGCTGTTTTTT.

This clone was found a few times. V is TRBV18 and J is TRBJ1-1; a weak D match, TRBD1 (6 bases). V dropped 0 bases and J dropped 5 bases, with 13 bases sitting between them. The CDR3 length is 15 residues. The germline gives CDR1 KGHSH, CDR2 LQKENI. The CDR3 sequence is CASSPPNGRGTEAFF. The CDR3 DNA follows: TGTGCCAGCTCACCACCTAATGGGAGGGGGACTGAAGCTTTCTTT.

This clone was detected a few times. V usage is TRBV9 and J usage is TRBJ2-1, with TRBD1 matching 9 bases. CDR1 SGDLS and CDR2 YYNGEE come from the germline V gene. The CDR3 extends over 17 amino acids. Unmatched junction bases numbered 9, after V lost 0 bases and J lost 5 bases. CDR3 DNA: TGTGCCAGCAGCGTAGGATCGGGGACAGGGTACAACAATGAGCAGTTCTTC. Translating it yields CASSVGSGTGYNNEQFF.

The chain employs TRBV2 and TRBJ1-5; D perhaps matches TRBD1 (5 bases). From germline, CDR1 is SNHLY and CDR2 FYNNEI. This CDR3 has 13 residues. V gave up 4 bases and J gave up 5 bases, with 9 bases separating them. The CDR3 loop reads CASSGQRDQPQHF. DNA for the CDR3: TGTGCCAGCAGTGGACAGCGTGATCAGCCCCAGCATTTT. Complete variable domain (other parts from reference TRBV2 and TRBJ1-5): EPEVTQTPSHQVTQMGQEVILRCVPISNHLYFYWYRQILGQKVEFLVSFYNNEISEKSEIFDDQFSVERPDGSNFTLKIRSTKLEDSAMYFCASSGQRDQPQHFGDGTRLSIL.

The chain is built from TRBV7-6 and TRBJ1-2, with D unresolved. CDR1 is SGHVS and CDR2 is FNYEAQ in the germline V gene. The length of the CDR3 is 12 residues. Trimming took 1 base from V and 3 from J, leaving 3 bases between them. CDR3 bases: TGTGCCAGCAGCTTAGGCGACTATGGCTACACCTTC. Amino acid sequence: CASSLGDYGYTF.

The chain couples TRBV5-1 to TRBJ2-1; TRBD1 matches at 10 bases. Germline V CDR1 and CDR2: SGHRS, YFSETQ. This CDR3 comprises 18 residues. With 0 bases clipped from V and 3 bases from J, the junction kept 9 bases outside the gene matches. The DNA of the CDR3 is TGCGCCAGCAGCTTGGCCCACTCCCGGACAGGGGGCTACAATGAGCAGTTCTTC. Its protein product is CASSLAHSRTGGYNEQFF. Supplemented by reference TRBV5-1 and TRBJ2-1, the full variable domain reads KAGVTQTPRYLIKTRGQQVTLSCSPISGHRSVSWYQQTPGQGLQFLFEYFSETQRNKGNFPGRFSGRQFSNSRSEMNVSTLELGDSALYLCASSLAHSRTGGYNEQFFGPGTRLTVL.

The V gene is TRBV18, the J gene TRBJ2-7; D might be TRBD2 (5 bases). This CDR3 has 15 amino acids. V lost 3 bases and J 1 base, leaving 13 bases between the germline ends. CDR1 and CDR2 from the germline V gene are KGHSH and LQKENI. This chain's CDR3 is CASSPLQRSSYEQYF. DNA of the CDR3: TGTGCCAGCTCACCTCTTCAGCGGTCGTCCTACGAGCAGTACTTC.

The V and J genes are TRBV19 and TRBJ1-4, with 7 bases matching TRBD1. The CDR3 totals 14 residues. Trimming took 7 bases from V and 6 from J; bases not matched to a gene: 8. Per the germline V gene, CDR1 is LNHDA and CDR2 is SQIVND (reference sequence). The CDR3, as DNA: TGTGCCAGTACTCCAGTTGACAGGGATGAAAAACTGTTTTTT. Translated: CASTPVDRDEKLFF.

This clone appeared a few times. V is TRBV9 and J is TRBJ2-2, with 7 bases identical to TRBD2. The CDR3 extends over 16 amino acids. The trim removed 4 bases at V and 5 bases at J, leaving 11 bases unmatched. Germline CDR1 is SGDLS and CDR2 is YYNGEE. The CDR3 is CASSLVAGAGTGELFF. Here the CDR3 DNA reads TGTGCCAGCAGCCTCGTAGCGGGCGCCGGAACCGGGGAGCTGTTTTTT.

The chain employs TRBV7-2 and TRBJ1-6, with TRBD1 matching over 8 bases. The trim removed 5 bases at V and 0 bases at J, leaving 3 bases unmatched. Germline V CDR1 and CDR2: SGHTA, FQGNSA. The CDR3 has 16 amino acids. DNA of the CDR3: TGTGCCAGCAGCAGAACAGGGGGCTCCTATAATTCACCCCTCCACTTT. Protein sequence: CASSRTGGSYNSPLHF.

The CDR3 spells CASSDRRREYTGELFF. DNA of the CDR3: TGTGCCAGCTCTGACCGACGGAGGGAGTACACCGGGGAGCTGTTTTTT. This sequence joins TRBV18 and TRBJ2-2; the D gene is possibly TRBD2 (6 bases). The V and J ends lost 6 bases and 3 bases respectively, with 17 bases between them. The germline V gene has CDR1 KGHSH and CDR2 LQKENI. The CDR3 is 16 residues long.

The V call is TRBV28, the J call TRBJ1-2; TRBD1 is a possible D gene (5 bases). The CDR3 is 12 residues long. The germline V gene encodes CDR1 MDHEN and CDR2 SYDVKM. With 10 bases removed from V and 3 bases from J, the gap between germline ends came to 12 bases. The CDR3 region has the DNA TGTGCCACGGAGGGGAGGGACTATGGCTACACCTTC. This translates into CATEGRDYGYTF.

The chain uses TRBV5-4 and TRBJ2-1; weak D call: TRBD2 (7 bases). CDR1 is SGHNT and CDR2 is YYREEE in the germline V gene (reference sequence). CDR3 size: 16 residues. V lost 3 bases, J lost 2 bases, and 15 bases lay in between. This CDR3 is CASSSTGGPPYNEQFF. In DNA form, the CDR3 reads TGTGCCAGCAGCTCAACGGGGGGCCCCCCCTACAATGAGCAGTTCTTC.

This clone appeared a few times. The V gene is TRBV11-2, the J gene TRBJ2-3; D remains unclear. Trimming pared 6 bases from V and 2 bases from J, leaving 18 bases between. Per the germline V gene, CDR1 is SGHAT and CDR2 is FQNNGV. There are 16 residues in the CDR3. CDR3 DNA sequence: TGTGCCAGCAGGGCCTTAAATGGCAGAATCACAGATACGCAGTATTTT. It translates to CASRALNGRITDTQYF.

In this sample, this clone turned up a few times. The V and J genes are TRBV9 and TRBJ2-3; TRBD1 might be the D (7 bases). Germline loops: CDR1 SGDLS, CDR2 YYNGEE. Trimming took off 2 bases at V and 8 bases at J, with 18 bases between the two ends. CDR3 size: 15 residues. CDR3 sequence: CASSVYRAQGGTQYF. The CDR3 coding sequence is TGTGCCAGCAGCGTCTACAGGGCCCAGGGGGGTACGCAGTATTTT. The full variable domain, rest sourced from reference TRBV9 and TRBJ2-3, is DSGVTQTPKHLITATGQRVTLRCSPRSGDLSVYWYQQSLDQGLQFLIQYYNGEERAKGNILERFSAQQFPDLHSELNLSSLELGDSALYFCASSVYRAQGGTQYFGPGTRLTVL.